Sequencing of this T cell receptor (beta chain) was carried out in a study of vaccination and CD4 T cells after COVID-19. Looking at the study overall: Following dose two, a median about 70 days (range 14 to 241) passed before post-vaccine samples were taken.

Noted treatment: approximately 9-day PBMC culture with coronavirus spike peptide pools or control peptides (ViraFEST assay). The CDR3 totals 14 residues. Between the trimmed V and J ends, which lost 4 bases and 2 bases, there was a span of 11 bases. Researchers used the Oncomine TCR Beta short-read assay to sequence DNA from cultured CD4+ T cells. MiXCR, applied by TCRdb to the PCR reads, yields one record per CDR3 protein. The profile covers about 20,000 distinct CDR3 sequences, with about two fifths appearing a single time and roughly 20% taken by the ten largest. Comment on this clonotype: Its antigen is still unknown.

V is TRBV12-3 or TRBV12-4 and J is TRBJ1-2, with D possibly TRBD1 on 5 matching bases. Sequences were derived from CD4+ T cells from blood, cultured in vitro, sampled before SARS-CoV-2 vaccination. This TCR was sampled from a human donor who received a COVID-19 vaccine. CDR3 residues: CASSYEGRNYGYTF. The CDR3, as DNA: TGTGCCAGCAGTTACGAGGGGCGGAACTATGGCTACACCTTC.